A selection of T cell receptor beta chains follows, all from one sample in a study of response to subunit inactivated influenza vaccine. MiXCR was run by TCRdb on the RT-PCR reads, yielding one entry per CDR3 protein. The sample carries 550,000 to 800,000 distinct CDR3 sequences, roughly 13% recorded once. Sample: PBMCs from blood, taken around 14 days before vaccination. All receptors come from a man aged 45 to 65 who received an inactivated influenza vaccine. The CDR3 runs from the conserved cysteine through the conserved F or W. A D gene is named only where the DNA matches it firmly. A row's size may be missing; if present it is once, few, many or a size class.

CDR3: CSAHGTTQETQYF; DNA: TGCAGTGCCCACGGGACCACCCAAGAGACCCAGTACTTC; J: TRBJ2-5; size: few; V: TRBV20-1; D: -
CDR3: CSARDRRGGLFF; DNA: TGCAGTGCTAGAGATAGGAGGGGAGGGCTGTTTTTT; J: TRBJ1-4; size: -; V: TRBV20-1; D: -
CDR3: CASSVNRREQFF; DNA: TGTGCCAGCAGCGTTAACCGCCGTGAGCAGTTCTTC; J: TRBJ2-1; size: -; V: TRBV13; D: -
CDR3: CASSRNPYEQYF; DNA: TGTGCCAGCAGCCGCAACCCGTACGAGCAGTACTTC; J: TRBJ2-7; size: -; V: TRBV3-1; D: -
CDR3: CASSLGQRGRANEQYF; DNA: TGTGCCAGCAGCTTAGGACAGCGCGGGAGGGCCAACGAGCAGTACTTC; J: TRBJ2-7; size: few; V: TRBV7-2; D: TRBD2
CDR3: CASSLSGPADTQYF; DNA: TGTGCCAGCAGCTTATCCGGGCCGGCGGATACGCAGTATTTT; J: TRBJ2-3; size: -; V: TRBV7-3; D: -
CDR3: CASRDMQGAPYEQYF; DNA: TGTGCCAGCAGAGATATGCAGGGGGCGCCTTACGAGCAGTACTTC; J: TRBJ2-7; size: -; V: TRBV7-9; D: TRBD1
CDR3: CASSLLEEETQYF; DNA: TGTGCCAGCAGTTTATTGGAGGAAGAGACCCAGTACTTC; J: TRBJ2-5; size: -; V: TRBV27; D: -
CDR3: CASSHEWARTGAEKLFF; DNA: TGCGCCAGCAGCCACGAATGGGCGCGGACAGGGGCCGAAAAACTGTTTTTT; J: TRBJ1-4; size: many; V: TRBV4-3; D: TRBD1
CDR3: CASSPRDRETNYGYTF; DNA: TGTGCCAGCAGCCCCCGGGACAGGGAGACTAACTATGGCTACACCTTC; J: TRBJ1-2; size: few; V: TRBV7-2; D: TRBD1
CDR3: CSAANVQRTSEAFF; DNA: TGCAGTGCCGCAAACGTACAGCGAACATCTGAAGCTTTCTTT; J: TRBJ1-1; size: -; V: TRBV20-1; D: -
CDR3: CAKRQFGETQYF; DNA: TGTGCCAAAAGACAGTTCGGAGAGACCCAGTACTTC; J: TRBJ2-5; size: -; V: TRBV7-3; D: -
CDR3: CASETGHYEQYF; DNA: TGTGCCAGCGAGACAGGACACTACGAGCAGTACTTC; J: TRBJ2-7; size: few; V: TRBV28; D: -
CDR3: CASSQGGQGAGETQYF; DNA: TGCGCCAGCAGCCAAGGGGGACAGGGGGCGGGAGAGACCCAGTACTTC; J: TRBJ2-5; size: -; V: TRBV4-1; D: TRBD1
CDR3: CSAQTGTGQPQHF; DNA: TGCAGTGCGCAGACAGGGACGGGTCAGCCCCAGCATTTT; J: TRBJ1-5; size: -; V: TRBV20-1; D: TRBD1
CDR3: CSAATDSNQPQHF; DNA: TGCAGTGCCGCGACCGACAGCAATCAGCCCCAGCATTTT; J: TRBJ1-5; size: -; V: TRBV20-1; D: -
CDR3: CASSPPLTGPETQYF; DNA: TGCGCCAGCAGTCCCCCCCTAACAGGGCCAGAGACCCAGTACTTC; J: TRBJ2-5; size: few; V: TRBV5-1; D: -
CDR3: CASSDTRDSPLHF; DNA: TGTGCCAGCAGCGACACCAGGGATTCACCCCTCCACTTT; J: TRBJ1-6; size: -; V: TRBV3-1; D: -
CDR3: CASSFSSVPNEKLFF; DNA: TGTGCCAGCAGCTTTAGTTCAGTACCTAATGAAAAACTGTTTTTT; J: TRBJ1-4; size: -; V: TRBV7-9; D: -
CDR3: CASTGLAGSSEQYF; DNA: TGTGCCAGCACCGGACTAGCGGGAAGTAGCGAGCAGTACTTC; J: TRBJ2-7; size: -; V: TRBV2; D: TRBD2
CDR3: CASSPQGLRVLTF; DNA: TGTGCCAGCAGCCCACAGGGCCTGAGGGTCCTGACTTTC; J: TRBJ2-6; size: few; V: TRBV5-5; D: -
CDR3: CSASGRGLRETQYF; DNA: TGCAGTGCTAGCGGGAGGGGGTTGAGAGAGACCCAGTACTTC; J: TRBJ2-5; size: many; V: TRBV20-1; D: TRBD2
CDR3: CASSLVHNTGELFF; DNA: TGTGCCAGCAGCTTAGTCCATAACACCGGGGAGCTGTTTTTT; J: TRBJ2-2; size: -; V: TRBV11-1; D: -
CDR3: CASSLAYDTGELFF; DNA: TGTGCCAGCAGCTTAGCGTATGACACCGGGGAGCTGTTTTTT; J: TRBJ2-2; size: -; V: TRBV7-6; D: -
CDR3: CASSSPGRGGREQFF; DNA: TGTGCCAGCAGCTCCCCAGGGCGCGGCGGTCGTGAGCAGTTCTTC; J: TRBJ2-1; size: -; V: TRBV11-2; D: -
CDR3: CASRLAGVGEQYF; DNA: TGTGCCAGCAGACTAGCGGGAGTAGGCGAGCAGTACTTC; J: TRBJ2-7; size: -; V: TRBV7-2; D: TRBD2
CDR3: CASSQETSGDNEQFF; DNA: TGCGCCAGCAGCCAAGAAACGAGCGGGGACAATGAGCAGTTCTTC; J: TRBJ2-1; size: few; V: TRBV4-1; D: TRBD2
CDR3: CSARDFGAGHTDTQYF; DNA: TGCAGTGCTAGAGATTTTGGAGCGGGACACACAGATACGCAGTATTTT; J: TRBJ2-3; size: -; V: TRBV20-1; D: -
CDR3: CSAVWTLYNEQFF; DNA: TGCAGTGCTGTTTGGACTCTTTACAATGAGCAGTTCTTC; J: TRBJ2-1; size: few; V: TRBV20-1; D: -
CDR3: CASSQSPVGGGDEQYF; DNA: TGTGCCAGCAGCCAGAGCCCAGTGGGGGGAGGGGACGAGCAGTACTTC; J: TRBJ2-7; size: -; V: TRBV4-2; D: TRBD2
CDR3: CASRGPLISEKLFF; DNA: TGTGCCAGCAGGGGACCCCTCATTTCGGAAAAACTGTTTTTT; J: TRBJ1-4; size: few; V: TRBV2; D: -
CDR3: CASSLFLRGTGETQYF; DNA: TGTGCCAGCAGCTTATTTCTCCGGGGGACCGGAGAGACCCAGTACTTC; J: TRBJ2-5; size: -; V: TRBV7-9; D: -
CDR3: CASTPGSGGSYNEQFF; DNA: TGCGCCAGCACCCCTGGAAGCGGGGGTTCCTACAATGAGCAGTTCTTC; J: TRBJ2-1; size: -; V: TRBV5-1; D: TRBD2
CDR3: CSARDNTNEAFF; DNA: TGCAGTGCTAGAGATAACACTAATGAAGCTTTCTTT; J: TRBJ1-1; size: few; V: TRBV20-1; D: -
CDR3: CASSLKGAGYTNYGYTF; DNA: TGTGCCAGCAGCTTAAAAGGGGCAGGGTATACTAACTATGGCTACACCTTC; J: TRBJ1-2; size: -; V: TRBV7-2; D: -
CDR3: CASSPDTGGTNQPQHF; DNA: TGTGCCAGCAGTCCAGACACAGGGGGGACGAATCAGCCCCAGCATTTT; J: TRBJ1-5; size: few; V: TRBV6-1; D: TRBD1
CDR3: CAISESRGTDTQYF; DNA: TGTGCCATCAGTGAGTCAAGAGGCACAGATACGCAGTATTTT; J: TRBJ2-3; size: few; V: TRBV10-3; D: -
CDR3: CASSQEGGSPDTQYF; DNA: TGTGCCAGCAGCCAAGAGGGGGGTAGCCCAGATACGCAGTATTTT; J: TRBJ2-3; size: -; V: TRBV4-2; D: -
CDR3: CASSQAWTGLDEQYF; DNA: TGTGCCAGCAGCCAAGCTTGGACAGGGTTGGACGAGCAGTACTTC; J: TRBJ2-7; size: few; V: TRBV4-2; D: TRBD1
CDR3: CASSDKQRSQPQHF; DNA: TGTGCCAGCAGTGATAAGCAGAGAAGTCAGCCCCAGCATTTT; J: TRBJ1-5; size: -; V: TRBV2; D: -
CDR3: CASSPRPAGGTDTQYF; DNA: TGTGCCAGCTCACCTCGCCCAGCGGGGGGCACAGATACGCAGTATTTT; J: TRBJ2-3; size: -; V: TRBV18; D: TRBD2
CDR3: CASSLAFASYEQYF; DNA: TGTGCCAGCAGCTTAGCGTTTGCCAGCTACGAGCAGTACTTC; J: TRBJ2-7; size: many; V: TRBV7-2; D: -
CDR3: CASRQGLGTQYF; DNA: TGTGCCAGCAGACAGGGTCTAGGGACCCAGTACTTC; J: TRBJ2-5; size: -; V: TRBV28; D: -
CDR3: CASSHPGGFPLAKNIQYF; DNA: TGCGCCAGCAGCCACCCCGGGGGCTTCCCCTTAGCCAAAAACATTCAGTACTTC; J: TRBJ2-4; size: -; V: TRBV4-3; D: -
CDR3: CASSYVRTGGGYGYTF; DNA: TGTGCCAGCAGTTACGTGAGGACAGGGGGCGGATATGGCTACACCTTC; J: TRBJ1-2; size: many; V: TRBV6-5; D: TRBD1
CDR3: CASRSPYEQYF; DNA: TGTGCCAGCCGGAGTCCCTACGAGCAGTACTTC; J: TRBJ2-7; size: few; V: TRBV21-1; D: -
CDR3: CSALLAKNIQYF; DNA: TGCAGCGCTTTATTAGCCAAAAACATTCAGTACTTC; J: TRBJ2-4; size: many; V: TRBV29-1; D: -
CDR3: CASGTGATGELFF; DNA: TGTGCCAGCGGGACAGGGGCCACCGGGGAGCTGTTTTTT; J: TRBJ2-2; size: few; V: TRBV7-9; D: TRBD1
CDR3: CASSSPGGAETQYF; DNA: TGTGCCAGCAGTTCGCCAGGGGGCGCAGAGACGCAGTATTTT; J: TRBJ2-3; size: -; V: TRBV28; D: TRBD1
CDR3: CASSGVETSGYNEQFF; DNA: TGTGCCAGCAGTGGGGTAGAGACTAGCGGATACAATGAGCAGTTCTTC; J: TRBJ2-1; size: -; V: TRBV2; D: TRBD2
CDR3: CAISESTGMNQPQHF; DNA: TGTGCCATCAGTGAGTCGACAGGGATGAATCAGCCCCAGCATTTT; J: TRBJ1-5; size: -; V: TRBV10-3; D: TRBD1
CDR3: CSAPITGQFNYGYTF; DNA: TGCAGTGCTCCTATCACCGGACAATTTAACTATGGCTACACCTTC; J: TRBJ1-2; size: -; V: TRBV20-1; D: -
CDR3: CATSFLIQETQYF; DNA: TGTGCCACCTCTTTCTTGATTCAAGAGACCCAGTACTTC; J: TRBJ2-5; size: -; V: TRBV24-1; D: -
CDR3: CASSRSRGVYTEAFF; DNA: TGTGCCAGCAGCCGATCTAGGGGGGTGTACACTGAAGCTTTCTTT; J: TRBJ1-1; size: -; V: TRBV7-2; D: -
CDR3: CASSLNRGPANEQFF; DNA: TGTGCCAGCAGCTTAAACCGGGGGCCGGCCAATGAGCAGTTCTTC; J: TRBJ2-1; size: -; V: TRBV11-2; D: -